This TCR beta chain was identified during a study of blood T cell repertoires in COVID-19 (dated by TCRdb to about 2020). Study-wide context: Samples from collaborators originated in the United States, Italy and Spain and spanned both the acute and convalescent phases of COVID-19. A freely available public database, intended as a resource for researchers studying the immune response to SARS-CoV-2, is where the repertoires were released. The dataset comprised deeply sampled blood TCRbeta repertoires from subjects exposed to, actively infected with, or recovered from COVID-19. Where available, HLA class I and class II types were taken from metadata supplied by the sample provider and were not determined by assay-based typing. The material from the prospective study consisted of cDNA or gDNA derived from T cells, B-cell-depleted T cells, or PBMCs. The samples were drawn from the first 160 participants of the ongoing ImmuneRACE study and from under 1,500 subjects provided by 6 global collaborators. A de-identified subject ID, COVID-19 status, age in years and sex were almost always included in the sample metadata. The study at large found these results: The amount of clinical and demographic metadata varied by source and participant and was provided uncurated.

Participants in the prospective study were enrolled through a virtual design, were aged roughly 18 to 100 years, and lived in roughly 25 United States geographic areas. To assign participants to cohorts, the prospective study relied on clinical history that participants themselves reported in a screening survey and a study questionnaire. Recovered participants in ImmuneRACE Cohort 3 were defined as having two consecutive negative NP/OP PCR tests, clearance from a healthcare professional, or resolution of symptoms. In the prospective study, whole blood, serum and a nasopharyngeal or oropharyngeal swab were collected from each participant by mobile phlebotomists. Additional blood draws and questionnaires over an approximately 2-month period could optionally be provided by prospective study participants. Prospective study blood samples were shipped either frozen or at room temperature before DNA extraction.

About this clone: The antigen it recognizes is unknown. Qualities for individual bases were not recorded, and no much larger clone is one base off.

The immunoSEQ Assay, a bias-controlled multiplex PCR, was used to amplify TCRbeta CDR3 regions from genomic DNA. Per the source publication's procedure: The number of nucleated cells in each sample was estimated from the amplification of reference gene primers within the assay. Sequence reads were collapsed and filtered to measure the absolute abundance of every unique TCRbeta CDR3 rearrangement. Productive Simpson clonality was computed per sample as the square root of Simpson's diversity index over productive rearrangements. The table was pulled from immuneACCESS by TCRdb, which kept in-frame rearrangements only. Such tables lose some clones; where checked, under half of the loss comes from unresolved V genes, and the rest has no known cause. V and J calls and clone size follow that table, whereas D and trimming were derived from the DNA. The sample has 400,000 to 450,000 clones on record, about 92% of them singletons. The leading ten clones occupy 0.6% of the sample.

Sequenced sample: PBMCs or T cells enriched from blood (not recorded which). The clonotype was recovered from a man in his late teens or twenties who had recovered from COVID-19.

CDR3 reads: CASSTSFDGYTF. The nucleotide sequence reads TGTGCCAGTAGTACCTCCTTCGATGGCTACACCTTC. This chain is built from TRBV19 and TRBJ1-2, with the D gene call left open. From its cysteine to its phenylalanine, the CDR3 spans 12 amino acids. CDR3 DNA only is kept here, 36 bases in frame from base 1. The germline V gene (reference sequence) supplies CDR1 LNHDA and CDR2 SQIVND. V and J lose 4 bases and 6 bases, and a span of 9 bases separates them.